One and the same sample provided the 13 T cell receptor beta chains below, sequenced in a study of T cells after yellow fever vaccination. TCRdb independently ran MiXCR on the 5' RACE reads; one entry per CDR3 protein. The sample carries a few hundred thousand distinct CDR3 sequences, 7.5% to 9% recorded once. Sequenced here: PBMCs, sampled on the day of the first yellow fever vaccination. The source of these receptors is a man younger than 30 who received the YFV17D yellow fever vaccine.

V is TRBV27 and J is TRBJ2-2; 9 positions agree with TRBD2. CDR3 size: 16 residues. Germline loops: CDR1 MNHEY, CDR2 SMNVEV (reference sequence). The trim removed 3 bases at V and 8 bases at J, leaving 10 bases unmatched. The CDR3 nucleotides read TGTGCCAGCAGTTTGATAGGCGGGGGGGCCGGTGGGGAGCTGTTTTTT. The encoded protein is CASSLIGGGAGGELFF.

The rearrangement joins TRBV20-1 to TRBJ1-5; tentative D call: TRBD1 (6 bases). CDR1 and CDR2 from the germline V gene are DFQATT and SNEGSKA (reference sequence). The CDR3 totals 13 residues. The V and J ends lost 6 bases and 6 bases respectively, with 15 bases between them. The CDR3 region has the DNA TGCAGTGCGACACAGGGTGTTAGTCAGCCCCAGCATTTT. Translated, it gives CSATQGVSQPQHF.

This clonotype was seen a handful of times. In DNA form, the CDR3 reads TGTGCCAGCACCGCCCCCCTCTCTGGGGCCAACGTCCTGACTTTC. Residues: CASTAPLSGANVLTF. This chain links TRBV28 with TRBJ2-6; D is uncertain. The germline V and J ends were trimmed by 7 bases and 0 bases, with 10 bases remaining between them. This CDR3 contains 15 residues. Looked up from germline, CDR1 is MDHEN and CDR2 is SYDVKM.

DNA for the CDR3: TGTGCCAGCGTACAGGGGGCAATCGACTCACCCCTCCACTTT. Its protein product is CASVQGAIDSPLHF. This chain joins TRBV7-9 and TRBJ1-6, with 9 bases lining up with TRBD1. Germline CDR1 is SEHNR and CDR2 is FQNEAQ (reference sequence). V was pared by 8 bases and J by 10 bases, with 9 bases of the junction left unmatched. The CDR3 is 14 amino acids.

The gene calls are TRBV7-9 and TRBJ1-2; TRBD1 agrees at 10 bases. Germline-derived CDR1 and CDR2 are SEHNR and FQNEAQ (reference sequence). The CDR3 totals 15 residues. V shed 3 bases, J shed 6 bases, and the junction held 7 bases outside the gene matches. CDR3 region: CASSLGGDRGDGYTF. In nucleotides, the CDR3 is TGTGCCAGCAGCTTGGGGGGGGACAGGGGTGATGGCTACACCTTC.

Only a few counts were recorded for this clonotype. The J gene is TRBJ1-4, the V gene TRBV11-2; 7 bases are a match to TRBD1. V lost 5 bases, J lost 8 bases, and 11 bases stayed unmatched. This CDR3 contains 15 residues. Germline V gene data show CDR1 as SGHAT and CDR2 as FQNNGV. Here the CDR3 DNA reads TGTGCCAGCAGCCCTAATATGGGACAGCCAGAAAAACTGTTTTTT. Its translation: CASSPNMGQPEKLFF.

The chain uses TRBV28 and TRBJ2-3; D possibly corresponds to TRBD1 (5 bases). The CDR3 loop spans 14 amino acids. Trimming shortened V by 8 bases and J by 0 bases, and 12 bases separated the two germline ends. The germline gives CDR1 MDHEN, CDR2 SYDVKM. DNA of the CDR3: TGTGCCAGCTCCCCAGGGTCTAGCACAGATACGCAGTATTTT. As protein: CASSPGSSTDTQYF.

This clonotype appeared a few times. The V and J genes are TRBV18 and TRBJ2-3; a possible D gene is TRBD2 (6 bases). Trimming shortened V by 1 base and J by 6 bases, and 11 bases separated the two germline ends. This CDR3 is built from 14 residues. CDR1 and CDR2 (germline): KGHSH, LQKENI. CDR3 DNA sequence: TGTGCCAGCTCACCACGCGGGGCAGGGGATACGCAGTATTTT. This translates into CASSPRGAGDTQYF.

The table lists this clonotype with a count of one. The chain links TRBV12-3 or TRBV12-4 to TRBJ2-1; D uncertain. This CDR3 is built from 13 residues. V was trimmed by 3 bases and J by 7 bases, leaving 10 bases between them. CDR3 loop: CASSLVRRNEQFF. Written as DNA, the CDR3 is TGTGCCAGCAGTTTGGTCAGAAGAAATGAGCAGTTCTTC.

The chain joins TRBV19 to TRBJ2-1; the D gene is possibly TRBD1 (6 bases). CDR1 is LNHDA and CDR2 is SQIVND in the germline V gene (reference sequence). This CDR3 is built from 14 residues. The V gene lost 3 bases and the J gene lost 8 bases, with 14 bases spanning the gap. CDR3 nucleotide sequence: TGTGCCAGTAGTATTCGGACAGCCAGGGATGAGCAGTTCTTC. This encodes CASSIRTARDEQFF. The full variable domain, rest sourced from reference TRBV19 and TRBJ2-1, is DGGITQSPKYLFRKEGQNVTLSCEQNLNHDAMYWYRQDPGQGLRLIYYSQIVNDFQKGDIAEGYSVSREKKESFPLTVTSAQKNPTAFYLCASSIRTARDEQFFGPGTRLTVL.

In its sample, this clonotype was seen a few times. The J gene is TRBJ1-3, the V gene TRBV12-3 or TRBV12-4; possibly TRBD1 for D (5 bases). This CDR3 has 14 amino acids. The V end lost 6 bases, the J end lost 0 bases, and 9 bases lay between the germline ends. CDR3 residues: CASSIDSSGNTIYF. The CDR3 DNA reads TGTGCCAGCAGCATTGACAGCTCTGGAAACACCATATATTTT.

This clonotype came up a few times. V usage is TRBV6-6 and J usage is TRBJ2-7; D may be TRBD2 (6 bases). Per germline, CDR1 MNHNY and CDR2 SVGAGI (reference sequence). Trimming cost V 6 bases and J 6 bases, with 12 bases left between them. The CDR3 length is 12 residues. DNA of the CDR3: TGTGCCAGCAGAGCCCCGGAGGGCGAGCAGTACTTC. Translated, it gives CASRAPEGEQYF.

This clonotype occurred many times. This chain links TRBV5-1 with TRBJ2-5, with D maybe TRBD2 (6 bases). Trimming stripped 1 base from V and 4 bases from J, with 17 bases between. CDR3 size: 16 residues. Germline V gives CDR1 SGHRS, CDR2 YFSETQ. CDR3 sequence reads: CASSLTFGTFRETQYF. The DNA for the CDR3 is TGCGCCAGCAGCTTGACCTTTGGGACTTTCCGAGAGACCCAGTACTTC.